This TCR beta chain appears in the sequencing data of a study of CD8+CD57+ T cells in acquired aplastic anemia. The overall study: The mean DNA yield obtained from sorted CD4+ and CD8+ cells came to around 3 ug. Study outcomes and limitations: Patients and controls shared roughly 30 CD8+ CDR3 sequences, which appeared highly expressed in patients and within their immunodominant clones.

Note on this clonotype: Its cognate antigen is unknown.

For sequencing, patients were chosen who had shown expansion of CD8+CD57+ cells by flow cytometry. Patients uniformly had severe acquired aplastic anemia. Among the patients, none had received any therapy at the time of blood sampling. Genomic DNA was employed as the template in profiling TCR beta VDJ and CDR3. Each CDR3 protein gets one entry after TCRdb re-called the reads with MiXCR. The repertoire holds around 200,000 distinct CDR3 sequences, with less than 65% as singletons. Germline assignment: CDR1 SNHLY and CDR2 FYNNEI. This CDR3 comprises 13 residues. The germline V and J ends were trimmed by 1 base and 9 bases, with 13 bases remaining between them.

V is TRBV2 and J is TRBJ2-7; D is uncertain. This sequence originates from a human donor with aplastic anemia. Sequencing input: sorted CD4+, CD8+, or CD8+CD57+ T cells (not recorded which) from PBMCs. CDR3 in amino acids: CASSEDLSMGQYF. CDR3 bases: TGTGCCAGCAGTGAAGATCTAAGTATGGGGCAGTACTTC.